This T cell receptor beta chain came from a study of regulatory T cells in long-lasting Graves disease. For TCR beta, libraries came from iRepertoire HTBI primers and Arm-PCR of CDR3 regions. TCRdb reprocessed the multiplex PCR reads via MiXCR and lists one record per CDR3 protein. The repertoire holds hundreds of thousands of distinct CDR3 sequences, with around 17% as singletons. This clonotype was seen repeatedly, ten times or more. The CDR3 length is 15 residues. Unmatched junction bases numbered 3, after V lost 4 bases and J lost 7 bases. Regarding time point: newly diagnosed GD, antithyroid drugs for less than 3 months. From RNA extracted from PBMCs, the TCR library was made. The patients were enrolled through endocrinology in Xi'an, China. The data also belong to a second study, concerning T cells in Graves' hyperthyroidism and ophthalmopathy. According to that study: The HTBI set primed first-round TCR CDR3 RT-PCR. Blood also carried most thyroid clonotypes expanded above 0.001.

The receptor comes from a woman in her twenties or thirties with Graves disease. This sequence joins TRBV12-3 or TRBV12-4 and TRBJ2-1; 14 bases align to TRBD2. The source material was peripheral blood mononuclear cells (PBMCs), sampled at new diagnosis, from a patient treated with antithyroid drugs. The CDR3 sequence: CASSSGLAGENEQFF. The CDR3, as DNA: TGTGCCAGCAGTTCGGGACTAGCGGGAGAGAATGAGCAGTTCTTC.